The 17 T cell receptor beta chains presented below share a single source sample, sequenced in a study of Tregs in tolerant kidney transplant recipients. Clones were sequenced by immunoSEQ multiplex PCR, and TCRdb holds only the in-frame ones, with some missing. Here the sample table reports 15,000 or so clones. Related graft donors supplied nonmyeloablative bone marrow transplants, and mixed chimerism was transient. The specimen was CD8+ T cells from blood (PBMCs), collected 6 months after the transplant. The receptors were gathered from a human patient who received a combined kidney and bone marrow transplant. Some T cells may be the graft donor's.

Comment on this clone: The read halts 3 residues ahead of the CDR3 end, with the missing end drawn from the germline J gene. This chain uses TRBV6-2 or TRBV6-3 with TRBJ2-4, with 7 bases identical to TRBD2. Germline loops: CDR1 MNHEY, CDR2 SVGEGT. This CDR3 is built from 14 residues. Partial CDR3 DNA: TGTGCCAGCAGTTACTCGAGGGCTAGCGGATTT. It specifies CASSYSRASGF. The complete CDR3 sequence is CASSYSRASGFQYF.

Worth noting for this clone: The CDR3 is cut off 3 residues early in the read; its end comes from the germline J gene. The chain carries TRBV2 and TRBJ1-4, with a tentative D call TRBD1 (6 bases). CDR1 SNHLY and CDR2 FYNNEI come from the germline V gene. The CDR3 contains 16 residues. V dropped 1 base and J dropped 4 bases, with 13 bases sitting between them. CDR3 bases read: TGTGCCAGCAGTGAAGTGTCGGACAGACTTAATGAAAAA. Translating it yields CASSEVSDRLNEK. In full, the CDR3 is CASSEVSDRLNEKLFF.

As to this clone: The observed sequence ends 3 residues before the CDR3 terminus, with the missing tail filled in from the germline J gene. The chain recombines TRBV19 with TRBJ1-2; TRBD1 might be the D (6 bases). CDR3 length: 15 residues. Germline V gene lookup returns CDR1 LNHDA and CDR2 SQIVND (reference sequence). Trimming stripped 6 bases from V and 4 bases from J, with 18 bases between. The covered CDR3 bases are TGTGCCAGTAGCCCAACCCCTCAGGGGACCTATGGC. Protein sequence: CASSPTPQGTYG. In full, the CDR3 reads CASSPTPQGTYGYTF.

On this clone: The read is 3 residues too short to cover the CDR3 end, so that end is filled in from the germline J gene. The V call is TRBV19, the J call TRBJ1-1; the D gene is possibly TRBD1 (6 bases). The V end lost 3 bases, the J end lost 2 bases, and 7 bases lay between the germline ends. The CDR3 loop spans 13 amino acids. From germline, CDR1 is LNHDA and CDR2 SQIVND (reference sequence). This chain's CDR3 is CASSIGGNTEAFF. CDR3 bases read: TGTGCCAGTAGTATTGGGGGCAACACTGAA.

Regarding this clone: The CDR3 end lies 3 residues beyond the end of the read and is filled in from the germline J gene. The chain combines TRBV13 with TRBJ2-3, with D possibly matching TRBD2 (5 bases). The CDR3 sequence is 15 residues long. Trimming shortened V by 4 bases and J by 0 bases, and 11 bases separated the two germline ends. Germline V gene data show CDR1 as PRHDT and CDR2 as FYEKMQ (reference sequence). Partial CDR3 DNA: TGTGCCAGCAGCTCCCGGGGTACTAGCACAGATACG. Its translation: CASSSRGTSTDT. The full CDR3 sequence reads CASSSRGTSTDTQYF.

About this clone: The CDR3 extends 3 residues past the end of the read, so its final part is completed from the germline J gene. This chain uses TRBV7-9 with TRBJ2-5; tentatively, D is TRBD2 (6 bases). The CDR3 has 12 residues. Germline V lookup: CDR1 SEHNR, CDR2 FQNEAQ (reference sequence). Between the trimmed V and J ends, which lost 8 bases and 1 base, there was a span of 8 bases. The DNA read from the CDR3 is TGTGCCAGCCGGAGGGGCCAAGAGACC. It encodes CASRRGQET. The complete CDR3 sequence is CASRRGQETQYF.

Points on this clone: The CDR3 is cut off 3 residues early in the read; its end comes from the germline J gene. The chain carries TRBV30 and TRBJ2-1, with 9 positions matching TRBD2. The CDR3 has 17 residues. Losses at the gene ends were 4 bases for V and 9 bases for J; bases not matched to a gene: 19. CDR1 GTSNPN and CDR2 SVGIG come from the germline V gene (reference sequence). Here the CDR3 reads CAWTHGGGRELRSEQFF. The DNA read from the CDR3 is TGTGCCTGGACCCATGGGGGCGGGAGGGAACTTCGAAGTGAG.

As concerns this clone: The read ends 3 residues before the CDR3 terminus; that terminus is restored from the germline J gene. The chain combines TRBV2 with TRBJ2-7; 10 bases are a match to TRBD1. Trimming removed 5 bases from V and 2 bases from J; junction bases left unmatched: 6. Germline CDR1 is SNHLY and CDR2 is FYNNEI. This CDR3 is 15 amino acids long. The CDR3 bases that were read are TGTGCCAGCAGTCTATCCGGGACAGGGGCCTACGAG. Translating gives CASSLSGTGAYE. The full CDR3 reads CASSLSGTGAYEQYF.

Points on this clone: The sequence runs out 3 residues before the end of the CDR3; the remainder is reconstructed from the germline J gene. This chain joins TRBV5-4 and TRBJ2-3; D is unclear. This CDR3 region has 14 residues. The germline CDR1 and CDR2 sequences are SGHNT and YYREEE (reference sequence). V gave up 3 bases and J gave up 4 bases, with 12 bases separating them. CDR3 DNA, as far as it was read: TGTGCCAGCAGCTCCCTAGGTAGCCCAGATACG. This sequence encodes CASSSLGSPDT. In full, the CDR3 reads CASSSLGSPDTQYF.

Regarding this clone: Read coverage stops 3 residues before the CDR3 terminus; the germline J gene supplies the remainder. The V call is TRBV19, the J call TRBJ2-7; a possible D gene is TRBD2 (5 bases). This CDR3 has 13 residues. Germline-derived CDR1 and CDR2 are LNHDA and SQIVND (reference sequence). V lost 4 bases and J 6 bases, leaving 13 bases between the germline ends. This chain's CDR3 is CASSSPLGGEQYF. The DNA read from the CDR3 is TGTGCCAGTAGTAGCCCCCTAGGAGGCGAG. Drawing the rest from reference TRBV19 and TRBJ2-7, the complete variable domain is DGGITQSPKYLFRKEGQNVTLSCEQNLNHDAMYWYRQDPGQGLRLIYYSQIVNDFQKGDIAEGYSVSREKKESFPLTVTSAQKNPTAFYLCASSSPLGGEQYFGPGTRLTVT.

Comment on this clone: The read gets to within 3 residues of the CDR3 end, and the germline J gene fills in the rest. The V call is TRBV7-2, the J call TRBJ1-4, with D perhaps TRBD1 (6 bases). V was pared by 5 bases and J by 4 bases, with 14 bases between. The CDR3 has 15 amino acids. Germline values: CDR1 SGHTA, CDR2 FQGNSA. Incomplete CDR3 DNA: TGTGCCAGCAGCAGGGGGAACTCCCTTAATGAAAAA. Translation: CASSRGNSLNEK. The full CDR3 protein is CASSRGNSLNEKLFF.

Remarks on this clone: Sequencing ends 3 residues short of the CDR3 end; the germline J gene provides the rest. This chain uses TRBV2 with TRBJ2-2; the D is unclear. The CDR3 spans 16 residues. Germline V gives CDR1 SNHLY, CDR2 FYNNEI. Incomplete CDR3 DNA: TGTGCCAGCAGTGACGTCGACGGTGCAACTAATGAAAAG. Its translation is CASSDVDGATNEK. The CDR3 reads in full as CASSDVDGATNEKLFF.

Worth noting for this clone: The observed sequence ends 3 residues before the CDR3 terminus, with the missing tail filled in from the germline J gene. The chain joins TRBV19 to TRBJ2-5; 8 positions agree with TRBD2. J lost 5 bases, V lost 6 bases, and 14 bases had no gene match. Germline CDR1 LNHDA, CDR2 SQIVND (reference sequence). The CDR3 has 16 residues. Partial CDR3 DNA: TGTGCCAGTAGCGATCCGGGACTAGGGATTTCGGAGACC. It codes for CASSDPGLGISET. The whole CDR3 protein reads CASSDPGLGISETQYF.

Note on this clone: The read halts 3 residues ahead of the CDR3 end, with the missing end drawn from the germline J gene. The genes are TRBV5-6 and TRBJ1-2; D unresolved. This CDR3 is 14 amino acids long. In germline, CDR1 is SGHDT, CDR2 YYEEEE. The CDR3 bases that were read are TGTGCCAGCAGCTTGCCCGGGGAAACCAACGAC. As protein: CASSLPGETND. The whole CDR3 region reads CASSLPGETNDYTF.

Turning to this clone: The CDR3 is cut off 3 residues early in the read; its end comes from the germline J gene. V is TRBV28 and J is TRBJ2-1; 12 bases match TRBD2. The J segment lost 6 bases and the V segment lost 4 bases, leaving 13 bases of the junction unmatched. Germline V gene sequence: CDR1 MDHEN, CDR2 SYDVKM. The CDR3 length is 18 residues. Incomplete CDR3 DNA: TGTGCCAGCAGTTCTATCCGGCCGACTAGCGGGAGCAGCAATGAG. Its protein is CASSSIRPTSGSSNE. In full, the CDR3 is CASSSIRPTSGSSNEQFF. Using reference TRBV28 and TRBJ2-1 for the parts outside the CDR3, the full variable domain is DVKVTQSSRYLVKRTGEKVFLECVQDMDHENMFWYRQDPGLGLRLIYFSYDVKMKEKGDIPEGYSVSREKKERFSLILESASTNQTSMYLCASSSIRPTSGSSNEQFFGPGTRLTVL.

In the case of this clone: The DNA ends 3 residues before the CDR3 does, and the rest of the CDR3 is filled in from the germline J gene. The chain joins TRBV20-1 to TRBJ1-6, with D perhaps TRBD1 (5 bases). Per germline, CDR1 DFQATT and CDR2 SNEGSKA (reference sequence). V was clipped by 8 bases and J by 10 bases, with 15 bases between them. The CDR3 is 12 residues long. The CDR3 loop reads CSSGDSLSPLHF. CDR3 DNA, as far as it was read: TGCAGTTCGGGGGACTCACTCTCACCC.

About this clone itself: The DNA ends 3 residues before the CDR3 does, and the rest of the CDR3 is filled in from the germline J gene. This chain joins TRBV7-2 and TRBJ1-4, with D uncertain. Trimming removed 2 bases at V and 7 bases at J, with 8 bases between. The CDR3 sequence is 13 residues long. Looked up from germline, CDR1 is SGHTA and CDR2 is FQGNSA. Incomplete CDR3 DNA: TGTGCCAGCAGCTTAATTAGTGGTGAAAAA. Amino acid sequence: CASSLISGEK. The entire CDR3 is CASSLISGEKLFF. Full variable domain (rest looked up from reference TRBV7-2 and TRBJ1-4): GAGVSQSPSNKVTEKGKDVELRCDPISGHTALYWYRQSLGQGLEFLIYFQGNSAPDKSGLPSDRFSAERTGGSVSTLTIQRTQQEDSAVYLCASSLISGEKLFFGSGTQLSVL.